The TCR beta chain described here comes from a study of T cells after yellow fever vaccination. This clonotype was counted only a few times. Its antigen is undetermined. Study-level findings and limits: A small share of clonotypes appeared in both CD4 and CD8 compartments.

As TCR cDNA was made by 5'RACE template switching, a universal primer site and UMIs were added. MiXCR was run by TCRdb on the 5' RACE reads, yielding one entry per CDR3 protein. The sample shows 300,000 to 350,000 distinct CDR3 sequences, approximately 3.9% of them seen only once. After removal of 4 bases from V and 10 bases from J, the junction contained 1 base not matched to a gene. Germline-derived CDR1 and CDR2 are DFQATT and SNEGSKA (reference sequence). The CDR3 totals 10 residues. Material: PBMCs, obtained 5 days after the yellow fever booster vaccination. This chain uses TRBV20-1 with TRBJ2-1; 7 bases agree with TRBD2. This receptor was taken from a young man who received the YFV17D yellow fever vaccine. CDR3 loop: CSAKAGEQFF. DNA for the CDR3: TGCAGTGCTAAAGCGGGGGAGCAGTTCTTC.